This TCR beta chain is from a study of cytomegalovirus exposure and HLA in healthy donors. Points from the study as a whole: Despite most TCR sequences being rare, some public TCRs occurred in many donors.

60 Vbeta and 13 Jbeta primers were used in PCR. The repertoire was sequenced with immunoSEQ multiplex PCR; TCRdb's copy has only in-frame clones and lacks some. The repertoire holds some 65,000 clones, with 62% as singletons. As concerns this clone: Its antigen is currently unknown.

The sequence was collected from a man aged 25 to 40 in good health and CMV-seronegative. The sample consisted of PBMCs.

The CDR3 nucleotides read TGTGCCAGCAGTGTGAGTAGCGGGGGCACAGATACGCAGTATTTT. It yields the protein CASSVSSGGTDTQYF. This sequence joins TRBV6-4 and TRBJ2-3; 8 nucleotides match TRBD2. The CDR3 length is 15 residues. V dropped 4 bases and J dropped 1; count of bases not matched to a gene: 4. Per the germline V gene, CDR1 is MRHNA and CDR2 is SNTAGT.